Presented here are 16 T cell receptor beta chains from one specimen sequenced in a study of T cells in Graves' hyperthyroidism and ophthalmopathy. Amplification of TCR beta CDR3 regions was performed using RNA transcripts as template. Primed by the HTBI set, a first-round RT-PCR was run on the TCR CDR3. MiXCR was run by TCRdb on the multiplex PCR reads, yielding one entry per CDR3 protein. The repertoire includes a few hundred thousand distinct CDR3 sequences, less than 15% of them detected once, and about 14% sits in the top ten. The sequenced material came from blood. These receptors were taken from a woman aged 40-49 years with Graves' hyperthyroidism.

A remark on this clonotype: It may be a read error: a sequence one base away is much more abundant. The J gene is TRBJ2-3, the V gene TRBV27; TRBD1 matches at 7 bases. The CDR3 is 15 residues long. Germline CDR1 and CDR2: MNHEY and SMNVEV (reference sequence). Trimming cost V 3 bases and J 5 bases; bases outside gene matches: 8. CDR3 bases: TGTGCCAGCAGTTTGAGGGGGCGCCGCATAGATACGCAGTATTTT. Encoded protein: CASSLRGRRIDTQYF.

This clonotype was seen many times. The chain has TRBV30 and TRBJ1-1; D is unclear. The CDR3 totals 14 residues. Germline assignment: CDR1 GTSNPN and CDR2 SVGIG (reference sequence). Trimming removed 3 bases from V and 0 bases from J, with 11 bases in between. The CDR3 reads CAWRWVAMNTEAFF. The CDR3 nucleotides are TGTGCCTGGAGGTGGGTAGCCATGAACACTGAAGCTTTCTTT.

This clonotype was found many times. The genes are TRBV2 and TRBJ1-2; D is unresolved. The CDR3 sequence is 14 residues long. The V and J ends lost 5 bases and 2 bases respectively, with 12 bases between them. Germline assignment: CDR1 SNHLY and CDR2 FYNNEI. CDR3 sequence reads: CASSLGEINYGYTF. DNA for the CDR3: TGTGCCAGCAGTCTGGGAGAGATCAACTATGGCTACACCTTC.

This clonotype came up a few times. The J gene is TRBJ2-1, the V gene TRBV27; TRBD2 is a possible D gene (5 bases). This CDR3 is built from 15 residues. V lost 6 bases to trimming and J lost 4 bases, with 16 bases between them. Germline-derived CDR1 and CDR2 are MNHEY and SMNVEV (reference sequence). As DNA, the CDR3 is TGTGCCAGCAGAAAACTAGGCTCTCTTTACAATGAGCAGTTCTTC. Protein product: CASRKLGSLYNEQFF.

The genes are TRBV20-1 and TRBJ2-3, with 11 bases lining up with TRBD2. Trimming took 6 bases from V and 3 from J; bases not matched to a gene: 8. CDR3 size: 15 residues. Germline V gene lookup returns CDR1 DFQATT and CDR2 SNEGSKA (reference sequence). CDR3 nucleotides: TGCAGTGCGAATCTAGCGGGAGGAGTGACAGATACGCAGTATTTT. Its protein product is CSANLAGGVTDTQYF.

This clonotype was detected ten times or more. The rearrangement joins TRBV27 to TRBJ2-7; TRBD2 might be the D (7 bases). The CDR3 has 18 residues. The V end was cut by 2 bases, the J end by 3 bases, with 23 bases between. CDR1 is MNHEY, CDR2 SMNVEV, per germline (reference sequence). The CDR3 DNA reads TGTGCCAGCAGTTTAAGGTCAGGGGCCCCGGGGGGCATCTACGAGCAGTACTTC. Translated, it gives CASSLRSGAPGGIYEQYF.

The genes are TRBV19 and TRBJ2-5; perhaps TRBD2 as D (6 bases). Germline V gene data show CDR1 as LNHDA and CDR2 as SQIVND (reference sequence). CDR3 length: 15 residues. V was trimmed by 3 bases and J by 8 bases, leaving 19 bases between them. Written as DNA, the CDR3 is TGTGCCAGTAGTATTAACGAGGGACTTCGAGGAACCCAGTACTTC. Protein sequence: CASSINEGLRGTQYF.

This clonotype occurred many times. The rearrangement joins TRBV5-1 to TRBJ1-2, with unresolved D. V gave up 3 bases and J gave up 2 bases, with 14 bases separating them. CDR3 length equals 15 residues. Germline V gives CDR1 SGHRS, CDR2 YFSETQ. The CDR3 bases are TGCGCCAGCAGCTCTCGACAAGGGATAAACTATGGCTACACCTTC. Translation gives CASSSRQGINYGYTF.

This clonotype was seen many times. This chain joins TRBV30 and TRBJ1-1; D unresolved. There are 14 residues in the CDR3. Germline CDR1 GTSNPN, CDR2 SVGIG (reference sequence). V lost 0 bases and J lost 1, with 9 bases in between. The CDR3 nucleotides read TGTGCCTGGAGTGTATCAAGCACGAACACTGAAGCTTTCTTT. This sequence encodes CAWSVSSTNTEAFF.

This clonotype has a count of ten or more. The rearrangement joins TRBV28 to TRBJ2-7, with D possibly being TRBD2 (6 bases). V lost 6 bases and J lost 4, with 19 bases in between. This CDR3 has 15 residues. Germline V gene data show CDR1 as MDHEN and CDR2 as SYDVKM. The CDR3 coding sequence is TGTGCCAGCAGCTCCACGGGACTGGCCTTTTACGAGCAGTACTTC. This sequence encodes CASSSTGLAFYEQYF.

The gene calls are TRBV20-1 and TRBJ2-1, with 12 bases lining up with TRBD2. The V gene end was trimmed by 1 base and the J gene end by 6 bases; junction bases not matched to a gene: 10. Germline CDR1 reads DFQATT; CDR2 reads SNEGSKA (reference sequence). The CDR3 consists of 17 residues. The CDR3 sequence: CSARAFLSSGRANEQFF. Here the CDR3 DNA reads TGCAGTGCTAGAGCCTTCCTTTCTAGCGGGAGGGCCAATGAGCAGTTCTTC.

The V gene is TRBV5-8, the J gene TRBJ2-4; 10 positions agree with TRBD2. This CDR3 is built from 19 residues. With 2 bases clipped from V and 0 bases from J, the junction kept 11 bases outside the gene matches. Germline V gene sequence: CDR1 SGHTS, CDR2 YDEGEE. CDR3: CASSFLALAGDLAKNIQYF. DNA of the CDR3: TGTGCCAGCAGCTTTTTAGCCCTAGCGGGGGACCTAGCCAAAAACATTCAGTACTTC.

This clonotype was observed a few times. The V and J genes are TRBV27 and TRBJ2-2; possible D gene TRBD1, 7 bases. The CDR3 spans 17 residues. Trimming left V 4 bases short and J 4 bases short, with 19 bases between. The V gene's germline CDR1 is MNHEY and CDR2 SMNVEV (reference sequence). The CDR3 coding sequence is TGTGCCAGCAGTTGGGCAGGGGGGAGGTTTGGCACCGGGGAGCTGTTTTTT. Translating gives CASSWAGGRFGTGELFF.

In its sample, this clonotype was seen many times. The chain employs TRBV7-8 and TRBJ1-1, with D possibly TRBD1 on 6 matching bases. The germline V gene has CDR1 SGHVS and CDR2 FQNEAQ. V lost 3 bases and J lost 7, with 24 bases in between. This CDR3 has 17 amino acids. CDR3 DNA sequence: TGTGCCAGCAGCTTTTTTCCCCAACAGGGTTTATATGGTGAAGCTTTCTTT. Encoded protein: CASSFFPQQGLYGEAFF.

Ten or more counts support this clonotype. J is TRBJ2-1 and V is TRBV3-1, with D maybe TRBD2 (6 bases). Germline V CDR1 and CDR2: LGHDT, YNNKEL (reference sequence). This CDR3 contains 17 residues. The V gene lost 0 bases and the J gene lost 6 bases, with 18 bases spanning the gap. CDR3 nucleotide sequence: TGTGCCAGCAGCCAAGAGTTTCTTAGCGGACGGGGCAATGAGCAGTTCTTC. Protein: CASSQEFLSGRGNEQFF.

This clonotype occurred many times. The chain couples TRBV20-1 to TRBJ2-7; 10 bases are shared with TRBD2. CDR1 is DFQATT, CDR2 SNEGSKA, per germline (reference sequence). The CDR3 length is 15 residues. After removal of 4 bases from V and 2 bases from J, the junction contained 8 bases not matched to a gene. For the CDR3, the DNA is TGCAGTGCTACCGCACTAGCGGGGCGACCCTACGAGCAGTACTTC. Translating gives CSATALAGRPYEQYF.